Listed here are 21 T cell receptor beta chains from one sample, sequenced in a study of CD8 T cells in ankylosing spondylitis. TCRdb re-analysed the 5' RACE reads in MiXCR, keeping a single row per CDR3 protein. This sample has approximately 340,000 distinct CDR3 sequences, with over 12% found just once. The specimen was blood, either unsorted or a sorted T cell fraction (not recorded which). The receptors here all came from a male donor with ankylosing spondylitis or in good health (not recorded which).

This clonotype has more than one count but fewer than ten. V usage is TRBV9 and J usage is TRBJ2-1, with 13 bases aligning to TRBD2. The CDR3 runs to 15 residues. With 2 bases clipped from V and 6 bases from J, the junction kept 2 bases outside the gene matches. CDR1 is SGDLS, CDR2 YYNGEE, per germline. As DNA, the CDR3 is TGTGCCAGCAGCGTCGGGACTAGCGGGGTCAATGAGCAGTTCTTC. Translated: CASSVGTSGVNEQFF.

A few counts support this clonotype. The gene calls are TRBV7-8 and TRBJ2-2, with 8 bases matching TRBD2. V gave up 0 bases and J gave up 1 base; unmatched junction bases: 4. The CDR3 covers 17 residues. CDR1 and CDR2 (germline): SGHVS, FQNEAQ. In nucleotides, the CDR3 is TGTGCCAGCAGCTTAGCGAGGCTAGCGGGGAACACCGGGGAGCTGTTTTTT. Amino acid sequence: CASSLARLAGNTGELFF.

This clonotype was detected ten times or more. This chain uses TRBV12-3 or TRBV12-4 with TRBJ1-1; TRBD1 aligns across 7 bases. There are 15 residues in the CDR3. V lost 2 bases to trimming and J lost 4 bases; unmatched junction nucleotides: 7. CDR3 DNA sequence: TGTGCCAGCAGTTTATCGGGGTCAGGGGGCACTGAAGCTTTCTTT. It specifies CASSLSGSGGTEAFF.

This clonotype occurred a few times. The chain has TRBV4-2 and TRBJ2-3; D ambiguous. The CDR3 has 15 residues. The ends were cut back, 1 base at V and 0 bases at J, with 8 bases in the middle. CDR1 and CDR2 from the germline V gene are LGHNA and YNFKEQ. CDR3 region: CASSQGDASTDTQYF. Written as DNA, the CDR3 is TGTGCCAGCAGCCAAGGAGACGCTAGCACAGATACGCAGTATTTT.

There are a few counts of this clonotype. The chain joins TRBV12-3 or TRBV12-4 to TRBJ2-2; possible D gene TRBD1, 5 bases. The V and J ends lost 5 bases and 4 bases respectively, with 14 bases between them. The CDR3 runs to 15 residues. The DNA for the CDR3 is TGTGCCAGCAGTCCGCAGGGTAAGGGCACCGGGGAGCTGTTTTTT. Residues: CASSPQGKGTGELFF.

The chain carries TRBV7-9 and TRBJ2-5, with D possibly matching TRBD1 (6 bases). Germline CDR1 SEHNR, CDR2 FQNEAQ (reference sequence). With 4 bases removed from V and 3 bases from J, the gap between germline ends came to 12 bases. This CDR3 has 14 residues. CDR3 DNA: TGTGCCAGCAGCTCTTACAGGGATGAAGAGACCCAGTACTTC. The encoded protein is CASSSYRDEETQYF.

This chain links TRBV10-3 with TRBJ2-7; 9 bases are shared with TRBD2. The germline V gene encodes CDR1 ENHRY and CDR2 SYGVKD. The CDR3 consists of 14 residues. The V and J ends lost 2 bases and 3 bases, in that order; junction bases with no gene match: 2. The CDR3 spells CAISEGLALYEQYF. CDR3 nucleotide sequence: TGTGCCATCAGTGAGGGACTAGCGCTCTACGAGCAGTACTTC.

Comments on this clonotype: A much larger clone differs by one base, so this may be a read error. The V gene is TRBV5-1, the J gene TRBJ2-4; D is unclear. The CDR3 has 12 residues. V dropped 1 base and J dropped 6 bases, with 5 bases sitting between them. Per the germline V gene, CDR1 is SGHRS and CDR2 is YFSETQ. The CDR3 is CASSLTGNIQYF. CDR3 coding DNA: TGCGCCAGCAGCTTGACCGGAAACATTCAGTACTTC.

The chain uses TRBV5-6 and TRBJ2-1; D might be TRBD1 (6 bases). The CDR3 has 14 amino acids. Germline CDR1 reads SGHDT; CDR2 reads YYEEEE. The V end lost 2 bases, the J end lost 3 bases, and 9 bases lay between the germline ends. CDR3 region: CASSFPDSYNEQFF. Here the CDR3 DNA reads TGTGCCAGCAGCTTCCCGGACAGCTACAATGAGCAGTTCTTC.

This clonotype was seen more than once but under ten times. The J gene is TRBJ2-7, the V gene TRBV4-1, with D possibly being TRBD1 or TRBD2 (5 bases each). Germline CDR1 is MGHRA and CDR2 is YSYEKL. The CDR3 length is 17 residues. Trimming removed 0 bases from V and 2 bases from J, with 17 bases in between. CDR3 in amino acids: CASSQDPRAGWPYEQYF. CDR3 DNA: TGCGCCAGCAGCCAAGATCCGAGGGCAGGGTGGCCCTACGAGCAGTACTTC.

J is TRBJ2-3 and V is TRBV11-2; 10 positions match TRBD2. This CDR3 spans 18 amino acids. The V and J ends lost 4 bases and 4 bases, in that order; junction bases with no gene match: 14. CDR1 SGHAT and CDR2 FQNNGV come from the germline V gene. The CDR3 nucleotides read TGTGCCAGCAGCTCCCGACCGCCTAGCGGGAGTGACCCAGATACGCAGTATTTT. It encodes CASSSRPPSGSDPDTQYF.

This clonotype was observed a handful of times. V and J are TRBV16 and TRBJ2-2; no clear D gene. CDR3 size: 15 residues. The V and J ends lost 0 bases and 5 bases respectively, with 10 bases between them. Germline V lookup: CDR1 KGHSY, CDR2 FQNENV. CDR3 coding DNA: TGTGCCAGCAGCCAATCGGCGCCGCCTACCGGGGAGCTGTTTTTT. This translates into CASSQSAPPTGELFF.

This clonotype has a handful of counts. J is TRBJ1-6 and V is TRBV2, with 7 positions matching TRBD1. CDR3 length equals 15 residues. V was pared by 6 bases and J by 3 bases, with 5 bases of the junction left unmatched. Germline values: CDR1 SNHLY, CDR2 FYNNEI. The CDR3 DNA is TGTGCCAGCAGACCCACAGGGGACTATAATTCACCCCTCCACTTT. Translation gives CASRPTGDYNSPLHF.

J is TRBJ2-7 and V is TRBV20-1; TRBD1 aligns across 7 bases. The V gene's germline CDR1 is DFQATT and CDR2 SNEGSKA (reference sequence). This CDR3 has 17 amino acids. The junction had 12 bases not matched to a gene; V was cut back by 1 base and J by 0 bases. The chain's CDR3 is CSARGPPGTVNSYEQYF. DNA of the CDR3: TGCAGTGCTAGAGGGCCACCCGGGACAGTTAACTCCTACGAGCAGTACTTC.

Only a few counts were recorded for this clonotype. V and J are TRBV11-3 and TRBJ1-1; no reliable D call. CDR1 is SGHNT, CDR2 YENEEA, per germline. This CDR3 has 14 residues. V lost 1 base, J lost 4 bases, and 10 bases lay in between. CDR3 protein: CASSLVRFSTEAFF. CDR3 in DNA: TGTGCCAGCAGCTTAGTCAGGTTCAGCACTGAAGCTTTCTTT.

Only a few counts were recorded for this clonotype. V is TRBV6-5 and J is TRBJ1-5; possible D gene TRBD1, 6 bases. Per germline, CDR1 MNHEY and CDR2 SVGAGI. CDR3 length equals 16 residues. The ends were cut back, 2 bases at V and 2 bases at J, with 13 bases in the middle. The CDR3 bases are TGTGCCAGCAGTTACGGCAGGGGTGCGGGCAATCAGCCCCAGCATTTT. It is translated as CASSYGRGAGNQPQHF.

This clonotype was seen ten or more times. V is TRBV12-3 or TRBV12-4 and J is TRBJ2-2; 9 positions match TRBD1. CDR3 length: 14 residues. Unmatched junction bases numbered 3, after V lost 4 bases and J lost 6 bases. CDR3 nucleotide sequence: TGTGCCAGCAGTTCGACAGGGGGGGCCGGGGAGCTGTTTTTT. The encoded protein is CASSSTGGAGELFF.

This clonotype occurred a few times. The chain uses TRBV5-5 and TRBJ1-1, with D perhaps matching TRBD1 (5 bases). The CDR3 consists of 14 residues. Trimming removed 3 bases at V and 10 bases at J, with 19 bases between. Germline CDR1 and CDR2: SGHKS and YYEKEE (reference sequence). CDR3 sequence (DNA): TGTGCCAGCAGCTCTTCAGGGAGGTCCGCGGGAGCTTTCTTT. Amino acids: CASSSSGRSAGAFF.

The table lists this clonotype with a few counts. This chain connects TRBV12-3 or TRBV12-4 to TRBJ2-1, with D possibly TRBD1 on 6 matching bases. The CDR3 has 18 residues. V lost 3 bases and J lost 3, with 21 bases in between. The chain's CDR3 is CASSFQPRGPSLYNEQFF. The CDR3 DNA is TGTGCCAGCAGTTTTCAACCCAGGGGCCCTAGCCTCTACAATGAGCAGTTCTTC.

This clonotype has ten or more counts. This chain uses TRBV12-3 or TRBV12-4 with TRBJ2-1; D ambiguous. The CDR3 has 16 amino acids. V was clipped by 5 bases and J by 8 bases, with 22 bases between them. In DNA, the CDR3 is TGTGCCAGCAGTCCCCGGGCCACCGTTCGGTTTCATGAGCAGTTCTTC. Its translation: CASSPRATVRFHEQFF.

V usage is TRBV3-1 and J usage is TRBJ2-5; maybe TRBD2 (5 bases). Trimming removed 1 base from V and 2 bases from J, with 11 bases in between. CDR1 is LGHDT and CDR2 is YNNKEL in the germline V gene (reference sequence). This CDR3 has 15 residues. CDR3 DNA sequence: TGTGCCAGCAGCCAAGGGACTTTTCCGCAAGAGACCCAGTACTTC. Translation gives CASSQGTFPQETQYF.